The 24 T cell receptor beta chains reported below all come from one sample, sequenced in a study of OX40 agonist ivuxolimab in advanced cancers. Assay used: immunoSEQ multiplex PCR; TCRdb lists only in-frame clones, some missing. Of approximately 99,000 clones in the sample, 80% to 95% were seen once. Material: CD4+ or CD8+ T cells sorted from blood, obtained in a trial of the OX40 agonist ivuxolimab. These receptor sequences come from an adult with an advanced solid tumor such as melanoma, head and neck, liver or kidney cancer.

The V call is TRBV6-6, the J call TRBJ2-2, with D tentatively TRBD1 (5 bases). CDR1 MNHNY and CDR2 SVGAGI come from the germline V gene (reference sequence). The V and J ends lost 5 bases and 7 bases respectively, with 8 bases between them. The CDR3 contains 12 residues. CDR3 sequence: CASSRTGGELFF. CDR3 DNA sequence: TGTGCCAGCAGTCGTACAGGCGGGGAGCTGTTTTTT.

The V and J genes are TRBV5-1 and TRBJ2-5; D is perhaps TRBD2 (6 bases). The length of the CDR3 is 15 residues. The germline V gene encodes CDR1 SGHRS and CDR2 YFSETQ. The germline V and J ends were trimmed by 1 base and 5 bases, with 15 bases remaining between them. The DNA of the CDR3 is TGCGCCAGCAGCTTGTACGGGGGAGTGGGCGAGACCCAGTACTTC. Protein: CASSLYGGVGETQYF.

The rearrangement uses TRBV28 and TRBJ2-7; 8 bases line up with TRBD1. The CDR3 is made up of 15 amino acids. The germline V gene has CDR1 MDHEN and CDR2 SYDVKM. The trim removed 5 bases at V and 6 bases at J, leaving 12 bases unmatched. The CDR3 reads CASSGLGQGQGEQYF. The CDR3 coding sequence is TGTGCCAGCAGTGGGTTAGGACAGGGACAAGGCGAGCAGTACTTC.

Points on this clone: The DNA is left out, because the CDR3 cannot be placed on it with certainty; the CDR3 is given as TCRdb lists it. The V and J genes are TRBV27 and TRBJ2-1; TRBD2, the table's D call, lacks a check against the DNA. Per the germline V gene, CDR1 is MNHEY and CDR2 is SMNVEV (reference sequence). From its first to its last residue, the CDR3 has 17 amino acids. The CDR3 protein is CASSSSTSGSSYNEQFF.

This chain links TRBV7-2 with TRBJ2-7, with D unclear. Germline loops: CDR1 SGHTA, CDR2 FQGNSA. V was clipped by 2 bases and J by 2 bases, with 10 bases between them. The CDR3 length is 14 residues. In nucleotides, the CDR3 is TGTGCCAGCAGCTTATACCCCCGGCCCTACGAGCAGTACTTC. Its protein product is CASSLYPRPYEQYF.

The chain couples TRBV18 to TRBJ2-5; D remains unclear. The CDR3 runs to 13 residues. Germline CDR1 is KGHSH and CDR2 is LQKENI. V lost 3 bases to trimming and J lost 1 base, with 6 bases between them. The CDR3 loop is CASSPASQETQYF. For the CDR3, the DNA is TGTGCCAGCTCACCGGCCAGCCAAGAGACCCAGTACTTC.

Here the CDR3 DNA reads TGTGCCAGCTCACTAACAGAGAACACTGAAGCTTTCTTT. Amino acid sequence: CASSLTENTEAFF. The chain has TRBV18 and TRBJ1-1; D call uncertain. With 4 bases removed from V and 1 base from J, the gap between germline ends came to 7 bases. Per germline, CDR1 KGHSH and CDR2 LQKENI. The CDR3 extends over 13 amino acids.

The J gene is TRBJ2-2, the V gene TRBV4-1; a weak D match, TRBD1 (5 bases). Deletions cut 1 base from V and 2 bases from J, with 8 bases between. This CDR3 region has 15 residues. Looked up from germline, CDR1 is MGHRA and CDR2 is YSYEKL. CDR3 loop: CASSQVQANTGELFF. The CDR3 DNA reads TGCGCCAGCAGCCAAGTACAGGCCAACACCGGGGAGCTGTTTTTT.

The chain is built from TRBV5-1 and TRBJ2-7, with a tentative D call TRBD1 (6 bases). Trimming took 2 bases from V and 1 from J, leaving 7 bases between them. The CDR3 is 13 amino acids. Germline CDR1 and CDR2: SGHRS and YFSETQ. The CDR3 loop reads CASSFQGSYEQYF. In DNA, the CDR3 is TGCGCCAGCAGCTTCCAGGGGTCCTACGAGCAGTACTTC.

The V call is TRBV5-8, the J call TRBJ2-3; 7 bases are a match to TRBD1. The CDR3 sequence is 16 residues long. J was trimmed by 0 bases and V by 3 bases; bases with no gene match: 7. From germline, CDR1 is SGHTS and CDR2 YDEGEE. Written as DNA, the CDR3 is TGTGCCAGCAGCTGGGGACAGACCTCGAGCACAGATACGCAGTATTTT. Its protein is CASSWGQTSSTDTQYF.

This clone was picked up one time. The CDR3 sequence: CASSLDGIPNEKLFF. The CDR3 DNA reads as TGCGCCAGCAGCTTGGATGGGATCCCAAATGAAAAACTGTTTTTT. This chain uses TRBV5-1 with TRBJ1-4; D unresolved. This CDR3 spans 15 amino acids. Trimming removed 0 bases from V and 5 bases from J, with 11 bases in between. Germline loops: CDR1 SGHRS, CDR2 YFSETQ.

V usage is TRBV11-2 and J usage is TRBJ2-7; 9 nucleotides align to TRBD2. Germline V gene sequence: CDR1 SGHAT, CDR2 FQNNGV. With 5 bases clipped from V and 5 bases from J, the junction kept 13 bases outside the gene matches. The CDR3 covers 16 residues. The CDR3, as DNA: TGTGCCAGCAGCCCCCCCCCGGGACTAGCAGTCGACGAGCAGTACTTC. Its translation is CASSPPPGLAVDEQYF.

This chain links TRBV18 with TRBJ1-4; D call uncertain. The CDR3 is 13 residues long. In germline, CDR1 is KGHSH, CDR2 LQKENI. V shed 8 bases and J shed 5 bases, with 12 bases lying between them. The CDR3, as DNA: TGTGCCAGCCAAGGGATGGGGAATGAAAAACTGTTTTTT. The encoded protein is CASQGMGNEKLFF. The full variable domain, completed using reference TRBV18 and TRBJ1-4, is NAGVMQNPRHLVRRRGQEARLRCSPMKGHSHVYWYRQLPEEGLKFMVYLQKENIIDESGMPKERFSAEFPKEGPSILRIQQVVRGDSAAYFCASQGMGNEKLFFGSGTQLSVL.

This chain uses TRBV6-5 with TRBJ1-1; D is unclear. Germline CDR1 MNHEY, CDR2 SVGAGI. The CDR3 is 13 amino acids. With 0 bases removed from V and 2 bases from J, the gap between germline ends came to 4 bases. The DNA for the CDR3 is TGTGCCAGCAGTTACTCGACAAACACTGAAGCTTTCTTT. Residues: CASSYSTNTEAFF.

The rearrangement links TRBV6-1 to TRBJ1-1; 11 bases align to TRBD1. Germline CDR1 MNHNS, CDR2 SASEGT. J lost 2 bases, V lost 6 bases, and 5 bases had no gene match. The CDR3 contains 15 residues. The CDR3 DNA follows: TGTGCCAGCAGCGCTTGGACAGGGGGCAACACTGAAGCTTTCTTT. This encodes CASSAWTGGNTEAFF.

In this sample, this clone turned up once. The V call is TRBV27, the J call TRBJ2-5; 8 positions agree with TRBD2. The trim removed 5 bases at V and 5 bases at J, leaving 13 bases unmatched. The CDR3 has 16 amino acids. The germline V gene encodes CDR1 MNHEY and CDR2 SMNVEV (reference sequence). The CDR3 region has the DNA TGTGCCAGCAGTCCCAGGGTTGGTAGCGGGAAGGAGACCCAGTACTTC. It yields the protein CASSPRVGSGKETQYF.

The CDR3, as DNA: TGTGCCAGCAGCTTAGTTGGCGGACTAACCAATGAGCAGTTCTTC. It yields the protein CASSLVGGLTNEQFF. The chain carries TRBV7-3 and TRBJ2-1; tentatively, D is TRBD2 (6 bases). The germline V gene encodes CDR1 SGHTA and CDR2 FQGTGA. Trimming shortened V by 2 bases and J by 6 bases, and 14 bases separated the two germline ends. There are 15 residues in the CDR3.

This chain connects TRBV11-3 to TRBJ2-7, with 8 positions matching TRBD1. The CDR3 loop spans 14 amino acids. CDR1 and CDR2 (germline): SGHNT, YENEEA. V shed 5 bases, J shed 6 bases, and the junction held 9 bases outside the gene matches. CDR3 protein: CASSPGTGFAEQYF. Here the CDR3 DNA reads TGTGCCAGCAGCCCCGGGACAGGTTTCGCCGAGCAGTACTTC.

This chain uses TRBV5-1 with TRBJ2-2, with 7 bases matching TRBD1. V gave up 0 bases and J gave up 1 base; unmatched junction bases: 3. The CDR3 sequence is 16 residues long. Germline-derived CDR1 and CDR2 are SGHRS and YFSETQ. CDR3 bases: TGCGCCAGCAGCTTGGTGGCAGGGGGGAACACCGGGGAGCTGTTTTTT. Its protein is CASSLVAGGNTGELFF.

Points on this clone: Other DNA variants within this sample encode the same CDR3. The chain couples TRBV19 to TRBJ1-2; 9 bases are a match to TRBD1. Germline V gives CDR1 LNHDA, CDR2 SQIVND (reference sequence). The CDR3 covers 15 residues. Trimming at V came to 9 bases and at J to 8 bases, leaving 16 bases not matched to a gene. CDR3 amino acids: CARVKTGGGLRGYTF. CDR3 nucleotide sequence: TGTGCCAGGGTAAAGACAGGGGGTGGATTGAGGGGCTACACCTTC.

The CDR3 bases are TGCGCCAGCAGCTTGGATCCGGGACTAGCGACCGGGGAGCTGTTTTTT. It yields the protein CASSLDPGLATGELFF. The chain links TRBV5-1 to TRBJ2-2, with TRBD2 identical over 10 bases. Germline V gene data show CDR1 as SGHRS and CDR2 as YFSETQ. The V and J ends lost 0 bases and 5 bases, in that order; junction bases with no gene match: 4. This CDR3 is 16 amino acids long.

This chain links TRBV29-1 with TRBJ1-6, with 7 bases fitting TRBD1. The CDR3 is 14 amino acids. In germline, CDR1 is SQVTM, CDR2 ANQGSEA. V dropped 5 bases and J dropped 5; count of bases not matched to a gene: 6. CDR3 protein: CSVSTGANNSPLHF. CDR3 in DNA: TGCAGCGTTAGCACAGGGGCTAATAATTCACCCCTCCACTTT.

The chain links TRBV7-6 to TRBJ1-3; D is ambiguous. Trimming removed 5 bases from V and 3 bases from J, with 8 bases in between. This CDR3 spans 13 amino acids. CDR1 and CDR2 (germline): SGHVS, FNYEAQ. CDR3 loop: CASSQSVGNTIYF. The CDR3 coding sequence is TGTGCCAGCAGCCAGTCGGTTGGAAACACCATATATTTT.

The chain has TRBV12-5 and TRBJ1-1; perhaps TRBD1 as D (6 bases). V shed 5 bases and J shed 4 bases, with 20 bases lying between them. This CDR3 is built from 16 residues. Per the germline V gene, CDR1 is LGHNT and CDR2 is FRNRAP. The chain's CDR3 is CASGPPIEGGLTEAFF. The CDR3 DNA reads as TGTGCTAGTGGTCCACCCATAGAGGGGGGTCTCACTGAAGCTTTCTTT.